The present T cell receptor (beta chain) was sequenced within a study of long-term antiretroviral therapy in people with HIV. Study outcomes and limitations: Although diversity increased after ART, it remained lower than in transplant donor controls.

Sequencing relied on immunoSEQ assay v3.0, run at survey level. The assay was immunoSEQ multiplex PCR, and TCRdb's table has in-frame clones only and misses some. The table includes fewer than 30,000 clones, 95% detected once. Between the trimmed V and J ends, which lost 4 bases and 0 bases, there was a span of 6 bases. CDR3 size: 13 residues. Germline CDR1 MNHEY, CDR2 SMNVEV (reference sequence). As regards this clone: Its target is not known.

Only United States sites treated participants with HIV. J is TRBJ1-2 and V is TRBV27; D gene unclear. This TCR was recovered from a man younger than 40 with HIV. Sample: unsorted PBMCs, taken 5.3 years after starting antiretroviral therapy. The CDR3, as DNA: TGTGCCAGCAGTTACGGAGCTAACTATGGCTACACCTTC. Residues: CASSYGANYGYTF.